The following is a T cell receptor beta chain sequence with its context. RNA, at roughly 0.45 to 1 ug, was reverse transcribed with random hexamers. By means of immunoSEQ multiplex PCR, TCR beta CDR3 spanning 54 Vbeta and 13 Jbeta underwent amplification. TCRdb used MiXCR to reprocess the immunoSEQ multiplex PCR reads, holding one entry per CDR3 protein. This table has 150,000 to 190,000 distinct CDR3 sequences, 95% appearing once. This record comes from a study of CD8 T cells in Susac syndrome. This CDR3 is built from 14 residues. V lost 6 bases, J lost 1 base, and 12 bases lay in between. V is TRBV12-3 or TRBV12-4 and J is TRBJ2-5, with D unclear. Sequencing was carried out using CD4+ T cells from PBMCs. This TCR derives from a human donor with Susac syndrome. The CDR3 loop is CASSLRTIQETQYF. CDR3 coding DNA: TGTGCCAGCAGCTTAAGAACTATCCAAGAGACCCAGTACTTC.